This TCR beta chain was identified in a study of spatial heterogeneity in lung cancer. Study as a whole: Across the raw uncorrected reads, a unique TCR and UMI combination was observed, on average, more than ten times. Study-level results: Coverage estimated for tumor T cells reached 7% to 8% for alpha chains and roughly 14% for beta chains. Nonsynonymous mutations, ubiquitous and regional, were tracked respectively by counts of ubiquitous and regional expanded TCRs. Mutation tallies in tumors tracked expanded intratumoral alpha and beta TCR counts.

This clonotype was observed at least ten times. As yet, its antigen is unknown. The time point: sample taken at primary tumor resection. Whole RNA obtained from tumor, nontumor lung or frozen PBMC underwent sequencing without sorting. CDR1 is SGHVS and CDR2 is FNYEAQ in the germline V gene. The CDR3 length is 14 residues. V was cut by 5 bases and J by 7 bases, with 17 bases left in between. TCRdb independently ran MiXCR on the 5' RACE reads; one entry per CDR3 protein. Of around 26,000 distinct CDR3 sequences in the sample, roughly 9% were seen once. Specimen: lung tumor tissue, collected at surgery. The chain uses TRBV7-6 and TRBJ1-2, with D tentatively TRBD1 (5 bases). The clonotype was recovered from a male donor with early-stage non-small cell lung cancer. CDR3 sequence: CASSPGGGARGYTF. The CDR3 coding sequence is TGTGCCAGCAGCCCGGGCGGTGGGGCGCGTGGCTACACCTTC.